The text below deals with one T cell receptor beta chain. This specimen comes from a study of blood T cell repertoires in COVID-19. Overall study context: The study drew acute and convalescent COVID-19 samples from the United States, Italy and Spain. Sample material is recorded as cDNA or gDNA derived from T cells, B-cell-depleted T cells, or PBMCs.

V gave up 6 bases and J gave up 1 base, with 14 bases separating them. The CDR3 has 15 residues. From germline, CDR1 is SGHTA and CDR2 FQGTGA. The authors' processing: Amplifying reference gene primers gave estimates of nucleated cell counts. Only in-frame clones appear in the TCRdb table, and some are missing; sequencing was by immunoSEQ multiplex PCR. That table is the source of V, J and clone size, and D and trimming were worked out from the DNA. The repertoire holds under 15,000 clones, with 90% as singletons. The source is a human donor with active COVID-19. The donor label of this sample is uncertain. Specimen: peripheral blood. The chain uses TRBV7-3 and TRBJ2-3; D is possibly TRBD2 (5 bases). DNA for the CDR3: TGTGCCAGCAGTCCAATGGGTAGCGGCACAGATACGCAGTATTTT. This gives the protein CASSPMGSGTDTQYF.